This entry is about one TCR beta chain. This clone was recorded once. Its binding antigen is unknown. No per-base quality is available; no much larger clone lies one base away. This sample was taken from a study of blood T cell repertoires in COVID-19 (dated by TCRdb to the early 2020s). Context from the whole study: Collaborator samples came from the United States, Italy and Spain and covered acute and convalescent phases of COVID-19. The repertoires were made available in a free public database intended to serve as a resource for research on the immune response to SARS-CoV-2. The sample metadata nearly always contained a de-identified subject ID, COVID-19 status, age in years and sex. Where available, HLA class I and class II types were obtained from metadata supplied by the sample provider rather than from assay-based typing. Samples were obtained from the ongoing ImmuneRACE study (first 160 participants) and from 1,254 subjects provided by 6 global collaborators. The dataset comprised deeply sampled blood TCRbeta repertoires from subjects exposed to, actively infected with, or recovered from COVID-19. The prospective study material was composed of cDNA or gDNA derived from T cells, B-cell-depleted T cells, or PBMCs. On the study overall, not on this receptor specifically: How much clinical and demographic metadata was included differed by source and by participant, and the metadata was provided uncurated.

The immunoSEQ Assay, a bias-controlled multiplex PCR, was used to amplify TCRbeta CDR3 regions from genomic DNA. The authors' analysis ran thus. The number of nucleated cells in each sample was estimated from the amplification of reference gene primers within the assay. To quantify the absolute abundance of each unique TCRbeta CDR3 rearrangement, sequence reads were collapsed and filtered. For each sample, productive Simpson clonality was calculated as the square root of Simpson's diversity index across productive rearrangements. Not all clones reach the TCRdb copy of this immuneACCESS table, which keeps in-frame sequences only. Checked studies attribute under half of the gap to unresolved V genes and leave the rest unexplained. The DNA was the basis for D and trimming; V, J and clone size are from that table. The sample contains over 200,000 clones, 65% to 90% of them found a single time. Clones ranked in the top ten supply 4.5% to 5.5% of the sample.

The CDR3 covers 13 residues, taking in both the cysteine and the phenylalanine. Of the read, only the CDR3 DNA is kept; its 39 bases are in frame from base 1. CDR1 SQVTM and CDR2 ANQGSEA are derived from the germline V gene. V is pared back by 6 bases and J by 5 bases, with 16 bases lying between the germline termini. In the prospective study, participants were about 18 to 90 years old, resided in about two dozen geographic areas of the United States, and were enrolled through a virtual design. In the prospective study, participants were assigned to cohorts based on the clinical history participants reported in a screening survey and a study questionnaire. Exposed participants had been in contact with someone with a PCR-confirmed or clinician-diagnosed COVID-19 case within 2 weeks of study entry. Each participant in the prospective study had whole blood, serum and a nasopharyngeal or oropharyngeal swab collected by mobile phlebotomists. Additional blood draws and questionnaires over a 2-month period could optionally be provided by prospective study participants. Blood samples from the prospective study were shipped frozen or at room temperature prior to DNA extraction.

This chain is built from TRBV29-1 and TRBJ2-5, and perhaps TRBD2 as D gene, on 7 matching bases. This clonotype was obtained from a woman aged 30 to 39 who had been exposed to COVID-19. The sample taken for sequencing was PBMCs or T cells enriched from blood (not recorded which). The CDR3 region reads CSVGRGLGETQYF. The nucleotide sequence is TGCAGCGTCGGGCGGGGGCTGGGGGAGACCCAGTACTTC. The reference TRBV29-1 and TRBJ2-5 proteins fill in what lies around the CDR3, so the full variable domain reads SAVISQKPSRDICQRGTSLTIQCQVDSQVTMMFWYRQQPGQSLTLIATANQGSEATYESGFVIDKFPISRPNLTFSTLTVSNMSPEDSSIYLCSVGRGLGETQYFGPGTRLLVL.